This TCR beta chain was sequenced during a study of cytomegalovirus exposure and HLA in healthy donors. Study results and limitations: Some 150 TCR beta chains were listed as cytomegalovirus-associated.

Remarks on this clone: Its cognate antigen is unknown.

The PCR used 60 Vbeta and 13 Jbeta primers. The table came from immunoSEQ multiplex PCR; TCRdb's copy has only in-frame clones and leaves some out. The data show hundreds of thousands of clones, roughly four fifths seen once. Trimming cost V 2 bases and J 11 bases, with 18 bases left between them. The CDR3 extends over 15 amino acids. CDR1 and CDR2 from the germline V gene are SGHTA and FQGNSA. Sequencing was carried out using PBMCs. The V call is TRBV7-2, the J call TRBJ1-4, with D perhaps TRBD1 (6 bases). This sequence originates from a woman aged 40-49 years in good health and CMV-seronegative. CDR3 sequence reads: CASSLMGGTTPKLFF. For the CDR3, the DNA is TGTGCCAGCAGCTTAATGGGGGGGACAACACCGAAACTGTTTTTT.